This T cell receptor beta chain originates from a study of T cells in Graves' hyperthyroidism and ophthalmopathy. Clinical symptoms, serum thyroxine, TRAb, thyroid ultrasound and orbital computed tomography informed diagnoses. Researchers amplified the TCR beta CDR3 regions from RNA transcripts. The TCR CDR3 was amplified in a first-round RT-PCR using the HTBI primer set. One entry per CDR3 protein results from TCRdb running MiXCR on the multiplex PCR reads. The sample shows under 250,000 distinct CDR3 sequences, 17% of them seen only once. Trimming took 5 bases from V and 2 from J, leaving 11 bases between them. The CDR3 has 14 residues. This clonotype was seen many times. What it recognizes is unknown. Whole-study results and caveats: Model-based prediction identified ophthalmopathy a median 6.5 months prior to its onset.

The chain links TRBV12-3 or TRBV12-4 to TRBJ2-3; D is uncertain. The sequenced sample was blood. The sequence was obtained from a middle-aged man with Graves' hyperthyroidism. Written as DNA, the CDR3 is TGTGCCAGCAGTCGCAGGTATCTCACAGATACGCAGTATTTT. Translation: CASSRRYLTDTQYF.